Sequencing of this TCR beta chain was carried out in a study of blood T cell repertoires in COVID-19. Germline CDR1 MNHEY, CDR2 SMNVEV (reference sequence). The CDR3 spans 14 residues. Trimming left V 3 bases short and J 6 bases short, with 12 bases between. In the source study's methods: The assay estimated nucleated cells by amplifying reference gene primers. Generated by immunoSEQ multiplex PCR, the TCRdb table keeps only in-frame clones and is missing some. The V and J calls and clone size are taken from that table; D and trimming were inferred from the DNA. The data show more than 25,000 clones, with roughly nine tenths seen just once and 24% held by the top ten.

The sequence was collected from a human donor with active COVID-19. The donor label of this sample is uncertain. The V call is TRBV27, the J call TRBJ2-1, with a weak D call TRBD2 (5 bases). The sequenced sample consisted of peripheral blood. The DNA for the CDR3 is TGTGCCAGCAGTTTCCTCCTAGGGAGCAATGAGCAGTTCTTC. This codes for CASSFLLGSNEQFF.